The TCR beta chain described here comes from a study of T cell clonotyping in hematopoietic cell transplantation. Regarding the study as a whole: Graft donor and pretransplant recipient Inverse Simpson Index values predicted broader posttransplant TCR diversity.

As concerns this clone: Its target is not known.

Sample time point: recipient sample about 28 days before transplant, after cytoreduction. The assay was immunoSEQ multiplex PCR, and TCRdb's table has in-frame clones only and misses some. Of roughly 6,400 clones listed, less than 98% are singletons. The source is a man aged 70 or older with acute myeloid leukemia. Some clones in this sample may be carry-over from other donors' samples. The sample in question was peripheral blood mononuclear cells, obtained before stem cell transplant.

The CDR3, as DNA: TGTGCCAGCAGTGCCCGACAGTTGGCCTCCGAGCAGTACTTC. It encodes CASSARQLASEQYF. J is TRBJ2-7 and V is TRBV6-1; perhaps TRBD1 as D (5 bases). The CDR3 loop spans 14 amino acids. V lost 4 bases and J 6 bases, leaving 16 bases between the germline ends. CDR1 and CDR2 (germline): MNHNS, SASEGT.